Listed below are T cell receptor beta chains from one sample, sequenced in a study of CD8 T cells in ankylosing spondylitis. One entry per CDR3 protein results from TCRdb running MiXCR on the 5' RACE reads. The sample lists 200,000 to 300,000 distinct CDR3 sequences; 10% were seen once. The specimen was blood, either unsorted or a sorted T cell fraction (not recorded which). The receptors were sampled from a male donor with ankylosing spondylitis or in good health (not recorded which). Each CDR3 is given with its conserved first and last residue. D genes are given only for firm matches. Clone size, where shown, is once, few, many, or a class for clones that have expanded.

j_call d_call v_call clone_size cdr3_nt cdr3_aa
TRBJ2-3 NA TRBV15 few TGTGCCACCAGCAGAGATTTCGGGGGAGGCTTCGCAGATACGCAGTATTTT CATSRDFGGGFADTQYF
TRBJ2-5 NA TRBV5-1 many TGCGCCAGCAGCTTGCGTCCACGGAGTGGAGAGACCCAGTACTTC CASSLRPRSGETQYF
TRBJ2-1 TRBD2 TRBV11-2 many TGTGCCAGCAGCTCCGGGACTAGCGGTTACAATGAGCAGTTCTTC CASSSGTSGYNEQFF
TRBJ2-7 TRBD2 TRBV7-9 few TGTGCCAGCAGCTCCCCCGCAGGGACTAGCTACGAGCAGTACTTC CASSSPAGTSYEQYF
TRBJ2-7 TRBD2 TRBV20-1 few TGCAGTGCTAGAGCGGCTAGCGGACTATCCTACGAGCAGTACTTC CSARAASGLSYEQYF
TRBJ2-7 NA TRBV10-3 many TGTGCCATCGGCCCAGGGGACTCAACCAGATACGAGCAGTACTTC CAIGPGDSTRYEQYF
TRBJ1-1 NA TRBV10-3 many TGTGCCGCCTCAGGGGCCCTGAGCACTGAAGCTTTCTTT CAASGALSTEAFF
TRBJ2-5 NA TRBV5-6 many TGTGCCAGCAGCTTGGGGTTGGGCCAAGAGACCCAGTACTTC CASSLGLGQETQYF
TRBJ1-2 NA TRBV10-3 many TGTGCCATCTCCATCCAGGAGACTAACTATGGCTACACCTTC CAISIQETNYGYTF
TRBJ1-6 TRBD1 TRBV4-1 many TGCGCCAGCAGCCAACCGGGACAGGGATATTCACCCCTCCACTTT CASSQPGQGYSPLHF
TRBJ2-1 NA TRBV27 NA TGTGCCAGCCTACTCGCCGCGAGGGGCAACTACAATGAGCAGTTCTTC CASLLAARGNYNEQFF
TRBJ1-1 NA TRBV18 many TGTGCCAGCTCACCGACAAGAAACACTGAAGCTTTCTTT CASSPTRNTEAFF
TRBJ2-7 NA TRBV20-1 many TGCAGTGCCAGGACTGGAGGATACGAGCAGTACTTC CSARTGGYEQYF
TRBJ2-2 TRBD2 TRBV20-1 many TGCAGTGCTAGAGATCGGACTAGCGGGGGGGCGAACACCGGGGAGCTGTTTTTT CSARDRTSGGANTGELFF
TRBJ1-2 TRBD1 TRBV4-1 many TGCGCCAGCAGCCACACTGGTGGTACAGGGGTTTCGATTTTGGGGGGCTACACCTTC CASSHTGGTGVSILGGYTF
TRBJ1-1 TRBD1 TRBV10-3 many TGTGCCATCATACGACAGGGTGAAGCTTTCTTT CAIIRQGEAFF
TRBJ2-3 NA TRBV7-2 many TGTGCCAGCAGGCTAGAGGGATATGGCACAGATACGCAGTATTTT CASRLEGYGTDTQYF
TRBJ2-2 NA TRBV12-3/TRBV12-4 many TGTGCCAGCACCCTGGGGGTCGGGGAGCTGTTTTTT CASTLGVGELFF
TRBJ2-7 TRBD1 TRBV12-3/TRBV12-4 NA TGTGCCAGCAGTTTCCCCGGACAGGGTACACGCGAGCAGTACTTC CASSFPGQGTREQYF
TRBJ2-1 TRBD2 TRBV30 few TGTGCCTGGAGTGTACCGCTCGCGGGGGGGACCAATGAGCAGTTCTTC CAWSVPLAGGTNEQFF
TRBJ2-4 TRBD2 TRBV5-1 NA TGCGCCAGCAGCTTCGTAGCGGGGGGTTTTGTCAAAAACATACAGTACTTC CASSFVAGGFVKNIQYF
TRBJ2-2 NA TRBV12-3/TRBV12-4 NA TGTGCCAGCAGTGACCCGGACAAAGGGGAGCTGTTTTTT CASSDPDKGELFF
TRBJ2-3 TRBD2 TRBV12-3/TRBV12-4 many TGTGCCAGCAGTTTGAGGCGGGGGGGGACAGATACGCAGTATTTT CASSLRRGGTDTQYF